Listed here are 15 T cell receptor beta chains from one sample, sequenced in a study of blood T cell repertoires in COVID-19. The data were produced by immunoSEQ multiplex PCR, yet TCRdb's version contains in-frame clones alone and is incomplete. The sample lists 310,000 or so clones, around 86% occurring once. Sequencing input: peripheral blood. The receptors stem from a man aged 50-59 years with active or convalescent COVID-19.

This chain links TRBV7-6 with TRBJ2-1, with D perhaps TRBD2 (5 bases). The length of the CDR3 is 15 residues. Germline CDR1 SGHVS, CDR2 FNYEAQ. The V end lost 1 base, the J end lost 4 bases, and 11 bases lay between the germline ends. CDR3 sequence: CASSLDIAYYNEQFF. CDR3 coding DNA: TGTGCCAGCAGCTTAGATATAGCGTATTACAATGAGCAGTTCTTC.

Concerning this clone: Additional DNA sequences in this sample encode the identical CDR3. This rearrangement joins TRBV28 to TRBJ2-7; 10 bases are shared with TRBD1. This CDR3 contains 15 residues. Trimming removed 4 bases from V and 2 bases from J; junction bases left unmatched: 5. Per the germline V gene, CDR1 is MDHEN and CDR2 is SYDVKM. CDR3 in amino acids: CASSSPGQGPYEQYF. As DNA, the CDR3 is TGTGCCAGCAGTTCGCCGGGACAGGGGCCCTACGAGCAGTACTTC. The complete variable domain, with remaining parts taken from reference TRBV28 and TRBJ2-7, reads DVKVTQSSRYLVKRTGEKVFLECVQDMDHENMFWYRQDPGLGLRLIYFSYDVKMKEKGDIPEGYSVSREKKERFSLILESASTNQTSMYLCASSSPGQGPYEQYFGPGTRLTVT.

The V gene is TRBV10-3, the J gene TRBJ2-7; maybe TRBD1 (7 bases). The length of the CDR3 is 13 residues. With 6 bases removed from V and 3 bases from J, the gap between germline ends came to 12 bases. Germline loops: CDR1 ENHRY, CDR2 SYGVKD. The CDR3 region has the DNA TGTGCCATCAGGGAGGGACAGATCTACGAGCAGTACTTC. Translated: CAIREGQIYEQYF.

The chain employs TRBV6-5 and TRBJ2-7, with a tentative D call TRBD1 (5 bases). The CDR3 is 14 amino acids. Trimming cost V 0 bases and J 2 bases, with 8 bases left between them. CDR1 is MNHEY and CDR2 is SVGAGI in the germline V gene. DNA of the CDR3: TGTGCCAGCAGTTACTCGAGGACAACCTACGAGCAGTACTTC. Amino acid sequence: CASSYSRTTYEQYF.

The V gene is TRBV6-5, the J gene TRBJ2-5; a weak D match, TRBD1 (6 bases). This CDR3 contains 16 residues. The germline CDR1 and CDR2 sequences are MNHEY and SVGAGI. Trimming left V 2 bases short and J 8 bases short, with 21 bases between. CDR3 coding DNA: TGTGCCAGCAGTTACAGATCAGGGGACGCGGATATAACCCAGTACTTC. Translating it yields CASSYRSGDADITQYF.

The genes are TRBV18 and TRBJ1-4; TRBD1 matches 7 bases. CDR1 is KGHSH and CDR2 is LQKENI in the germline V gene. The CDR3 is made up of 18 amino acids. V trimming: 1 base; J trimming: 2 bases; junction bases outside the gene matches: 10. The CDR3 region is CASSPRAGGISTNEKLFF. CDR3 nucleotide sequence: TGTGCCAGCTCACCACGCGCAGGGGGAATTTCGACTAATGAAAAACTGTTTTTT.

CDR3 DNA sequence: TGTGCCAGTAGTTTAACCAGGGACAGCGTTAGCAATCAGCCCCAGCATTTT. Its protein product is CASSLTRDSVSNQPQHF. The chain uses TRBV19 and TRBJ1-5; 7 positions match TRBD1. The V segment lost 5 bases and the J segment 0 bases; nucleotides outside the gene matches: 10. Germline V gene lookup returns CDR1 LNHDA and CDR2 SQIVND (reference sequence). The CDR3 has 17 residues.

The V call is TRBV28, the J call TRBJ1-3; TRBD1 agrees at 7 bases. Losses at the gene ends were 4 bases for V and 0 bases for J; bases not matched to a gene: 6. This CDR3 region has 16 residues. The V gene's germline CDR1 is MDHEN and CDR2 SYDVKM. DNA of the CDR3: TGTGCCAGCAGTTCCGGGGACAGCCCCTCTGGAAACACCATATATTTT. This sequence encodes CASSSGDSPSGNTIYF.

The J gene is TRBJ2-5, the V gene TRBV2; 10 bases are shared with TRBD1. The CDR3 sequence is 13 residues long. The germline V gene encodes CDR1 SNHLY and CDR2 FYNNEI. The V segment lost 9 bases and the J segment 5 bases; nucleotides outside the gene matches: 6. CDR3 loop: CASRTGGKETQYF. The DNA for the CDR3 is TGTGCCAGTAGGACAGGGGGTAAGGAGACCCAGTACTTC. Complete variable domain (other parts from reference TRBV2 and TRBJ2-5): EPEVTQTPSHQVTQMGQEVILRCVPISNHLYFYWYRQILGQKVEFLVSFYNNEISEKSEIFDDQFSVERPDGSNFTLKIRSTKLEDSAMYFCASRTGGKETQYFGPGTRLLVL.

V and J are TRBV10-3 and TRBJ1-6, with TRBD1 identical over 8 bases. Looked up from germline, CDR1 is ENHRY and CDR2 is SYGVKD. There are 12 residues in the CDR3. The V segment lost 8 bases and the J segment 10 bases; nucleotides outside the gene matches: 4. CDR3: CAIGQGGSPLHF. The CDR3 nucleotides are TGTGCCATCGGACAGGGCGGCTCACCCCTCCACTTT.

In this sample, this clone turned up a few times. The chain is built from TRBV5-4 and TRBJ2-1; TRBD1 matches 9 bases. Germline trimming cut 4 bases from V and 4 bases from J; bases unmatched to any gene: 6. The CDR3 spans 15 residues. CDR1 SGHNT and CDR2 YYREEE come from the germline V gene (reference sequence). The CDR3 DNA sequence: TGTGCCAGCAGCCCCCGGGACAGGGTATACAATGAGCAGTTCTTC. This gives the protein CASSPRDRVYNEQFF. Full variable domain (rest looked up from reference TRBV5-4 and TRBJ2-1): ETGVTQSPTHLIKTRGQQVTLRCSSQSGHNTVSWYQQALGQGPQFIFQYYREEENGRGNFPPRFSGLQFPNYSSELNVNALELDDSALYLCASSPRDRVYNEQFFGPGTRLTVL.

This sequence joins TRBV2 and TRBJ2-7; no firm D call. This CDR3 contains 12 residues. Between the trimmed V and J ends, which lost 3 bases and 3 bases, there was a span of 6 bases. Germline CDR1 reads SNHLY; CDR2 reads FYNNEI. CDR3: CASSDPRYEQYF. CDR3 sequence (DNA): TGTGCCAGCAGTGATCCCCGCTACGAGCAGTACTTC.

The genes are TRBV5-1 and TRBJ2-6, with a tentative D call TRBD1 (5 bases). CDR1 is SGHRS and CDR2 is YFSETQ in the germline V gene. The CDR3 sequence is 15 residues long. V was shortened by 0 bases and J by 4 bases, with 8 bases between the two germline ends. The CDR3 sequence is CASSLGGRGANVLTF. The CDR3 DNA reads TGCGCCAGCAGCTTGGGGGGCAGAGGGGCCAACGTCCTGACTTTC.

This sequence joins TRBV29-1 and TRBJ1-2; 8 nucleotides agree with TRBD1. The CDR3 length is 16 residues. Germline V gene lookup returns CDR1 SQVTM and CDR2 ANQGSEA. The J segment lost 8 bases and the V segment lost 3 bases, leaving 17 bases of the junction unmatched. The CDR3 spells CSVELSPGQAVDGYTF. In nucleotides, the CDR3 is TGCAGCGTTGAGCTCAGCCCGGGACAGGCTGTTGACGGCTACACCTTC.

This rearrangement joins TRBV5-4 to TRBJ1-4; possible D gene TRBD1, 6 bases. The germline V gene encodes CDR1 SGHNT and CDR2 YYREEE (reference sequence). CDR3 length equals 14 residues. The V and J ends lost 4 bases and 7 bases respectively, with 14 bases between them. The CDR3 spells CASSQTGPGEKLFF. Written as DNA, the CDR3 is TGTGCCAGCAGCCAGACAGGTCCGGGTGAAAAACTGTTTTTT.